Listed below are T cell receptor beta chains from one sample, sequenced in a study of T-cell reconstitution after alpha-beta-depleted transplantation in children. TCRdb fed the PCR reads into MiXCR, producing one record per CDR3 protein. Of about 980,000 distinct CDR3 sequences listed, under 30% were seen once; the top ten hold roughly 30%. The source was PBMCs, mostly from graft donor cells, collected 360 days after TCRalphabeta/CD19-depleted stem cell transplant. All receptors derive from a boy under three years old who had a stem cell transplant for SCID, so the T cells may come from the graft donor. CDR3s include the opening cysteine and the closing phenylalanine or tryptophan. The D gene is left open where the match is weak. Where a row states a size, it is once, few, many or the class of an expanded clone; other rows omit it.

>NA|NA|TRBV2|TRBJ2-5
TGTGCCAGCAGTCCCCACCCCCCTAGTGGGGGCCGGTCGGCCCAGTACTTC
CASSPHPPSGGRSAQYF
>NA|NA|TRBV5-1|TRBJ2-5
TGCGCCAGCAGCTGGGCAGGAAAAGAGACCCAGTACTTC
CASSWAGKETQYF
>NA|NA|TRBV7-2|TRBJ1-1
TGTGCCAGCAGCTACGGACAGCTCACTGAAGCTTTCTTT
CASSYGQLTEAFF
>few|NA|TRBV11-2|TRBJ2-1
TGTGCCAGCAAAATTTGGGGGCGCAGCCACAATGAGCAGTTCTTC
CASKIWGRSHNEQFF
>NA|TRBD1|TRBV20-1|TRBJ2-7
TGCAGTGCTAGAGGGGACAGGGGATACGAGCAGTACTTC
CSARGDRGYEQYF
>NA|NA|TRBV6-5|TRBJ2-2
TGTGCCAGCAGTTACAACCAGCTCGGCCCGAACACCGGGGAGCTGTTTTTT
CASSYNQLGPNTGELFF
>NA|NA|TRBV12-3/TRBV12-4|TRBJ2-5
TGTGCCAGCAGGATAGGACAGTCCCAAGAGACCCAGTACTTC
CASRIGQSQETQYF
>few|TRBD2|TRBV2|TRBJ2-5
TGTGCCAGCAGGGGGATAGCGGGGCCAGAGACCCAGTACTTC
CASRGIAGPETQYF
>few|TRBD2|TRBV5-5|TRBJ2-7
TGTGCCAGCAGCACTCTCACTAGCGGGAAGGAGACCTTC
CASSTLTSGKETF
>NA|NA|TRBV10-3|TRBJ2-5
TGTGCCATCAGTGATGGTGCCCATGGGGAGACCCAGTACTTC
CAISDGAHGETQYF
>NA|TRBD1|TRBV5-1|TRBJ2-2
TGCGCCAGCAGGCCCACAGGGGGAACAAACACCGGGGAGCTGTTTTTT
CASRPTGGTNTGELFF
>few|TRBD2|TRBV6-5|TRBJ2-1
TGTGCCAGCAGTTACTGGGCGGGGGGCTGGAGCGCCTCCTACAATGAGCAGTTCTTC
CASSYWAGGWSASYNEQFF
>few|NA|TRBV10-1|TRBJ2-1
TGCGCCAGCAGTGAGGGGTGGGATCCTCGGGCTGAGCAGTTCTTC
CASSEGWDPRAEQFF
>few|NA|TRBV18|TRBJ1-1
TGTGCCAGCTCACGGAACAGGGAAAGCGCTGAAGCTTTCTTT
CASSRNRESAEAFF
>few|NA|TRBV6-5|TRBJ2-5
TGTGCCAGCAGTTACGCGGCAGGGCCGTCGAGGAAGACCCAGTACTTC
CASSYAAGPSRKTQYF
>NA|NA|TRBV5-1|TRBJ1-2
TGCGCCAGCAGCCGGGATCAGTTCGATGGCTACACCTTC
CASSRDQFDGYTF
>once|NA|TRBV7-9|TRBJ2-7
TGTGCCAGCAGCTCATGTCCCGGGACATGTCCCGAGCAGTACTTC
CASSSCPGTCPEQYF
>few|NA|TRBV28|TRBJ2-7
TGTGCCAGCAGCAAGACAGGCCCCTACTGGGACTTC
CASSKTGPYWDF
>NA|NA|TRBV21-1|TRBJ1-6
TGTGCCAGCAGGCAAAAGGACAGGGGGCGAATAGATAATTCACCCCTCCACTTT
CASRQKDRGRIDNSPLHF
>few|NA|TRBV5-6|TRBJ2-3
TGTGCCAGCAGCCGAGCCCGGACGCCCTACACAGATACGCAGTATTTT
CASSRARTPYTDTQYF
>NA|TRBD1|TRBV12-3/TRBV12-4|TRBJ2-7
TGTGCCAGCAGCCTCGTCCCGGGACAGGTCTACAAGCAGTACTTC
CASSLVPGQVYKQYF
>NA|NA|TRBV19|TRBJ2-1
TGTGCCAGTAGTATAGATCGTAGCTGGGGTTCCTACAATGAGCAGTTCTTC
CASSIDRSWGSYNEQFF
>few|NA|TRBV7-9|TRBJ1-4
TGTGCCAGCAGCCTAGCGGCCACAGCTAATGAAAAACTGTTTTTT
CASSLAATANEKLFF
>few|NA|TRBV27|TRBJ2-1
TGTGCCAGCAGTTACGACGGAGATGACAATGAGCAGTTCTTC
CASSYDGDDNEQFF
>NA|NA|TRBV28|TRBJ2-6
TGTGCCAGCAGTTTATCCCCCCTCTCTGGGGCCAACGTCCTGACTTTC
CASSLSPLSGANVLTF
>few|TRBD2|TRBV28|TRBJ2-1
TGTGCCAGCAGTTTGGGGCGGGGGGGTGTCAATGAGCAGTTCTTC
CASSLGRGGVNEQFF
>few|NA|TRBV4-3|TRBJ2-1
TGCGCCAGCAGCCAAATGGACAATGAGCAGTTCTTC
CASSQMDNEQFF
>NA|NA|TRBV12-3/TRBV12-4|TRBJ2-3
TGTGCCAGCAGTTTAGCGATCGGAAGACACCAGGTGGGGCAGTATTTT
CASSLAIGRHQVGQYF
>NA|NA|TRBV7-3|TRBJ2-1
TGTGCCAGCAGCATTGCCGGGACATACTCAGGCGATGAGCAGTTCTTC
CASSIAGTYSGDEQFF
>NA|NA|TRBV5-1|TRBJ1-4
TGCGCCAGCAGCTTGACAGCCGCAACTAATGAAAAACTGTTTTTT
CASSLTAATNEKLFF
>few|NA|TRBV4-2|TRBJ2-5
TGTGCCAGCAGCCAAGATGAGGGGGTGCCGGAGACCCAGTACTTC
CASSQDEGVPETQYF
>few|TRBD1|TRBV5-6|TRBJ1-3
TGTGCCAGCAGCTTGTGGACAGGCACCTCTGGAAACACCATATATTTT
CASSLWTGTSGNTIYF
>many|NA|TRBV20-1|TRBJ2-7
TGCAGTGCTAGAGCTGGGTCTGAGGACGAGCAGTACTTC
CSARAGSEDEQYF
>few|NA|TRBV6-2/TRBV6-3|TRBJ1-1
TGTGCCAGCAGTTACGGCGGGGGCCCATCTGGAGCTTTCTTT
CASSYGGGPSGAFF
>NA|NA|TRBV2|TRBJ1-1
TGTGCCAGCTCCACAGAGCAGAACACTGAAGCTTTCTTT
CASSTEQNTEAFF
>NA|NA|TRBV20-1|TRBJ2-2
TGCAGTGCTAGAGTCCATGTGGAGCTGTTTTTT
CSARVHVELFF
>NA|NA|TRBV20-1|TRBJ2-1
TGCAGTGCTAGATCCCGGGGGCTCTCCTACAATGAGCAGTTCTTC
CSARSRGLSYNEQFF
>NA|TRBD1|TRBV28|TRBJ1-1
TGTGCCAGCAGCATGACAGGGATTCTAAACACTGAAGCTTTCTTT
CASSMTGILNTEAFF
>NA|TRBD1|TRBV10-1|TRBJ1-4
TGCGCCAGCAGCCAGGACAGGGGAAGAAAACTGTTTTTT
CASSQDRGRKLFF
>few|TRBD2|TRBV20-1|TRBJ2-7
TGCAGTGCTAGTTTGGGGGGGGTCTACGAGCAGTACTTC
CSASLGGVYEQYF
>NA|NA|TRBV3-1|TRBJ2-7
TGTGCCAGCAGCCAAGCAGGGGCTCTCGAGCAGTACTTC
CASSQAGALEQYF
>few|NA|TRBV4-2|TRBJ1-5
TGTGCCAGCAGCCCTACGACCTGGGCCTCTAATCAGCCCCAGCATTTT
CASSPTTWASNQPQHF
>NA|TRBD1|TRBV4-3|TRBJ2-1
TGCGCCAGCAGCCAAGATCGGGAAGGGGGCTTTTCCTACAATGAGCAGTTCTTC
CASSQDREGGFSYNEQFF
>few|TRBD1|TRBV2|TRBJ2-5
TGTGCCAGCAGGTGGGACAGCCAAGAGACCCAGTACTTC
CASRWDSQETQYF
>few|NA|TRBV29-1|TRBJ2-3
TGCAGCGTCGGACAGCGATACACAGATACGCAGTATTTT
CSVGQRYTDTQYF
>NA|NA|TRBV7-8|TRBJ2-3
TGTGCCAGCAGCTGGGACCCACCCCCAGATACGCAGTATTTT
CASSWDPPPDTQYF
>few|NA|TRBV20-1|TRBJ1-4
TGCAGTGCTAGAGAGCCCGTGTCCAATGAAAAACTGTTTTTT
CSAREPVSNEKLFF
>NA|NA|TRBV20-1|TRBJ2-1
TGCAGTGCTAGAGAGGCCGGACCGAGCTCCTACAATGAGCAGTTCTTC
CSAREAGPSSYNEQFF
>NA|NA|TRBV18|TRBJ1-6
TGTGCCAGCTCACCATTCAACGATTCACCCCTCCACTTT
CASSPFNDSPLHF
>few|NA|TRBV5-1|TRBJ2-2
TGCGCCAGCAGCTTGGGGGACGTCGACACCGGGGAGCTGTTTTTT
CASSLGDVDTGELFF
>NA|NA|TRBV19|TRBJ1-1
TGTGCCAGTAGTTGGGGTGGGGGTGAGACTGAAGCTTTCTTT
CASSWGGGETEAFF
>NA|NA|TRBV7-2|TRBJ2-1
TGTGCCAGCAGAAGTGCGGGCCCCCCCTACAATGAGCAGTTCTTC
CASRSAGPPYNEQFF
>NA|TRBD2|TRBV29-1|TRBJ2-3
TGCAGCGTTTTAACGGGCGGGGGGTCTTTCCTCACAGATACGCAGTATTTT
CSVLTGGGSFLTDTQYF
>NA|NA|TRBV4-1|TRBJ2-7
TGCGCCAGCAGCCAAGAAGGAACAGGGAAACGCGAGCAGTACTTC
CASSQEGTGKREQYF
>NA|NA|TRBV6-1|TRBJ1-4
TGTGCCAGCAGCCGACGGAGTACAGGCAATGAAAAACTGTTTTTT
CASSRRSTGNEKLFF